This T cell receptor (beta chain) appears in the sequencing data of a study of blood T cell repertoires in COVID-19. CDR3 length: 13 amino acids. The germline V and J ends were trimmed by 7 bases and 0 bases, with 9 bases remaining between them. Germline V gene lookup returns CDR1 SGHDN and CDR2 FVKESK. Assay: immunoSEQ multiplex PCR; the TCRdb copy retains only in-frame clones and omits some. The data show about 180,000 clones, approximately 77% seen once. The sequenced sample was peripheral blood. The genes are TRBV14 and TRBJ2-5, with D unresolved. The receptor's source is a woman older than 75 with active or convalescent COVID-19. The CDR3 is CASNHQYQETQYF. CDR3 bases: TGTGCCAGCAACCACCAGTACCAAGAGACCCAGTACTTC.